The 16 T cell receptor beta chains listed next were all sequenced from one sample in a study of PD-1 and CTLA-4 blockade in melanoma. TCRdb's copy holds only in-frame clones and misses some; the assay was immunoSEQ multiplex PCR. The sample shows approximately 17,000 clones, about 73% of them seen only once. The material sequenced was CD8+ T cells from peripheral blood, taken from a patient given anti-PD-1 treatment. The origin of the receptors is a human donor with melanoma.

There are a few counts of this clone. CDR3 sequence (DNA): TGTGCCAGCAGTTCATCCGGGATCAGCTCCTACAATGAGCAGTTCTTC. Translating it yields CASSSSGISSYNEQFF. This chain links TRBV6-6 with TRBJ2-1; TRBD2 is a possible D gene (5 bases). V gave up 4 bases and J gave up 0 bases, with 13 bases separating them. Germline CDR1 MNHNY, CDR2 SVGAGI (reference sequence). The CDR3 sequence is 16 residues long.

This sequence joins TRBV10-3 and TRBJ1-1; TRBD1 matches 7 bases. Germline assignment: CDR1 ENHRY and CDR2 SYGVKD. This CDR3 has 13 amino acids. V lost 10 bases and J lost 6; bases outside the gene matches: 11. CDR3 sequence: CATSRDSGPEAFF. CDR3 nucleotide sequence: TGTGCCACATCCCGGGACAGCGGCCCTGAAGCTTTCTTT.

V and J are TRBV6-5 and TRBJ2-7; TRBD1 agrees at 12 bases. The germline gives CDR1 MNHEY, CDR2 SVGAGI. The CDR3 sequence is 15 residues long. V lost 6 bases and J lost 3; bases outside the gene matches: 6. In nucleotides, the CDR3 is TGTGCCAGCAGCCAAGGGACAGGGGGCTTCTACGAGCAGTACTTC. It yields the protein CASSQGTGGFYEQYF.

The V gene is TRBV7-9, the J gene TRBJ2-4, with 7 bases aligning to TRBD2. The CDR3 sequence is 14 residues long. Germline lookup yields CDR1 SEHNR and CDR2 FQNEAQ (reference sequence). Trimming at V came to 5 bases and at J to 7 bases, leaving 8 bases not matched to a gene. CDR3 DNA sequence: TGTGCCAGCAGCCCCGGGGCGGGGGATAACATTCAGTACTTC. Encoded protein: CASSPGAGDNIQYF.

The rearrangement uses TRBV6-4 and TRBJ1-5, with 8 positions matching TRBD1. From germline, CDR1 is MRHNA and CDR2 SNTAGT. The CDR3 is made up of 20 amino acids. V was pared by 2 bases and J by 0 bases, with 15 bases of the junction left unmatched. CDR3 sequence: CASSDHLTGEGVYSNQPQHF. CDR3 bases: TGTGCCAGCAGTGACCACCTGACAGGGGAGGGAGTCTATAGCAATCAGCCCCAGCATTTT.

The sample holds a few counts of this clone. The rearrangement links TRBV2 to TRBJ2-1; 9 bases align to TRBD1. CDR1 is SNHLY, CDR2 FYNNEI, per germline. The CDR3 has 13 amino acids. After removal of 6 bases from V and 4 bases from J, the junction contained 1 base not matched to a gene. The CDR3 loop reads CASRDRGYNEQFF. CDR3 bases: TGTGCCAGCAGGGACAGGGGATACAATGAGCAGTTCTTC. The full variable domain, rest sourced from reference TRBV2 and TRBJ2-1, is EPEVTQTPSHQVTQMGQEVILRCVPISNHLYFYWYRQILGQKVEFLVSFYNNEISEKSEIFDDQFSVERPDGSNFTLKIRSTKLEDSAMYFCASRDRGYNEQFFGPGTRLTVL.

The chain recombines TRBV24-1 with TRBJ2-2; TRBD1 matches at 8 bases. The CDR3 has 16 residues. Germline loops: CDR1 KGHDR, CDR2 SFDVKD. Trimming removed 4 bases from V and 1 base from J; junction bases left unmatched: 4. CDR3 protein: CATSDLGQENTGELFF. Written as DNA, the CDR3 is TGTGCCACCAGTGACCTGGGACAGGAGAACACCGGGGAGCTGTTTTTT.

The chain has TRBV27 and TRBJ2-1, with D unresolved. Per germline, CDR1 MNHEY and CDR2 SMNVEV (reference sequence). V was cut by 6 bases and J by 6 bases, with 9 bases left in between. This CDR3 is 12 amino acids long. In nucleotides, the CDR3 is TGTGCCAGCAGCCCGGCCCTCAATGAGCAGTTCTTC. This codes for CASSPALNEQFF.

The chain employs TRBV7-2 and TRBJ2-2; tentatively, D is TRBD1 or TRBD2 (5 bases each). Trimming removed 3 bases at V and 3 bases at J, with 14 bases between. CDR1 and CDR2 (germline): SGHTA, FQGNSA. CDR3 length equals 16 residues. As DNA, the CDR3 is TGTGCCAGCAGCTTCCTCAGGTGGGACGACACCGGGGAGCTGTTTTTT. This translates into CASSFLRWDDTGELFF. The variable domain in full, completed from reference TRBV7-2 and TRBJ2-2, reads GAGVSQSPSNKVTEKGKDVELRCDPISGHTALYWYRQSLGQGLEFLIYFQGNSAPDKSGLPSDRFSAERTGGSVSTLTIQRTQQEDSAVYLCASSFLRWDDTGELFFGEGSRLTVL.

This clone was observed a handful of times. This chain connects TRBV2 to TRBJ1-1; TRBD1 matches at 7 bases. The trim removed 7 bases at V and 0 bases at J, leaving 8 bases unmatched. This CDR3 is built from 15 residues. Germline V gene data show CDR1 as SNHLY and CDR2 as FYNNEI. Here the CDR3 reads CASTGRDSLNTEAFF. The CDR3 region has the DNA TGTGCCAGCACCGGACGGGACAGCTTGAACACTGAAGCTTTCTTT.

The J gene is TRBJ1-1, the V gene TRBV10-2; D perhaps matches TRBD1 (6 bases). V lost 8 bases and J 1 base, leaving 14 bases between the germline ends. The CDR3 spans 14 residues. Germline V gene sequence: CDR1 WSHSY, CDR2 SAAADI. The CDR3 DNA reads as TGCGCCAGCTCGGAAGGGGGACGGAACACTGAAGCTTTCTTT. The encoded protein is CASSEGGRNTEAFF.

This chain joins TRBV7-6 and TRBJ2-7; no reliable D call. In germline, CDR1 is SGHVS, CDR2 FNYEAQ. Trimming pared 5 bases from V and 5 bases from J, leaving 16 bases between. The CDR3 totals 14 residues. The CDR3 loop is CASSDLGLGHEQYF. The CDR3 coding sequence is TGTGCCAGCAGCGATCTTGGTCTGGGCCACGAGCAGTACTTC. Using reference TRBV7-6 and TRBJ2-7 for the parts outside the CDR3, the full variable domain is GAGVSQSPRYKVTKRGQDVALRCDPISGHVSLYWYRQALGQGPEFLTYFNYEAQQDKSGLPNDRFSAERPEGSISTLTIQRTEQRDSAMYRCASSDLGLGHEQYFGPGTRLTVT.

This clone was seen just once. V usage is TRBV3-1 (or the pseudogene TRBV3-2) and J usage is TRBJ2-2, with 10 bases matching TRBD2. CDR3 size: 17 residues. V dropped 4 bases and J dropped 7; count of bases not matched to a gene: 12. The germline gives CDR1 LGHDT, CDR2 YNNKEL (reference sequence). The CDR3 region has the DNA TGTGCCAGCAGCCCTTTTTTCCTAGCGGGAGCCGGCGGGGAGCTGTTTTTT. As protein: CASSPFFLAGAGGELFF.

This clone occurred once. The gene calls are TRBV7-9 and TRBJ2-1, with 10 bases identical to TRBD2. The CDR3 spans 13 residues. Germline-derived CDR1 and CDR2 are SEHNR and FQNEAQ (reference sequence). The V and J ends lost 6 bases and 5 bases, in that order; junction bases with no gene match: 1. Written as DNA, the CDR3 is TGTGCCAGCAGGAGCGGGAGGGACAATGAGCAGTTCTTC. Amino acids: CASRSGRDNEQFF.

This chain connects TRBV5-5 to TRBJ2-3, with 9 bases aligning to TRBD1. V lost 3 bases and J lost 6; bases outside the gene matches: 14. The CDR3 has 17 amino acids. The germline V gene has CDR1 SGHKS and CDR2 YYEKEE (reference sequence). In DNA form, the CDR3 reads TGTGCCAGCAGCTCGTACCCCCCGGGACAGGGAAGGGATACGCAGTATTTT. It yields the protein CASSSYPPGQGRDTQYF.

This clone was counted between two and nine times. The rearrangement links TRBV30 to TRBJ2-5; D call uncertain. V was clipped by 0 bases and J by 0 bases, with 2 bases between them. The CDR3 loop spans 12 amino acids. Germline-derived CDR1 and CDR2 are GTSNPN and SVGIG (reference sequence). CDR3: CAWSVDQETQYF. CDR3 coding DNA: TGTGCCTGGAGTGTCGACCAAGAGACCCAGTACTTC.